This is a list of T cell receptor beta chains from one sample in a study of T cell repertoires in cytomegalovirus infection. TCRdb passed the reads through MiXCR, listing each CDR3 protein once. There are 200,000 to 300,000 distinct CDR3 sequences in the sample; approximately 15% occur only once, and 8.5% to 10% lies in the top ten. The sequenced material came from PBMCs. The receptors come from a human donor in good health (CMV status not recorded). Some clones in this sample may be carry-over from other donors' samples. Each CDR3 is given with its conserved first and last residue. D genes are given only for firm matches. Size tells how often a clone was seen (once, few, many) or the class of an expanded clone, and some rows leave it out.

V gene	J gene	D gene	clone size	CDR3 protein	CDR3 DNA
TRBV18	TRBJ2-1	.	many	CASSPPYRSNRNEQFF	TGTGCCAGCTCACCACCGTACCGGAGCAATCGCAATGAGCAGTTCTTC
TRBV7-2	TRBJ2-7	.	many	CASSPRVGVSYEQYF	TGTGCCAGCAGTCCCCGGGTGGGGGTCTCCTACGAGCAGTACTTC
TRBV12-3/TRBV12-4	TRBJ1-6	.	many	CASRDSSRNSPLHF	TGTGCCAGCAGAGACTCCTCTAGGAATTCACCCCTCCACTTT
TRBV5-4	TRBJ2-1	TRBD2	.	CASRKTSGTYNEQFF	TGTGCCAGCAGAAAGACTAGCGGGACTTACAATGAGCAGTTCTTC
TRBV7-9	TRBJ2-3	.	many	CASRTLPGRDVVQADTQYF	TGTGCCAGCAGAACCCTCCCCGGGCGGGATGTTGTTCAAGCAGATACGCAGTATTTT
TRBV10-3	TRBJ1-5	TRBD1	many	CAISATGTDNQPQHF	TGTGCCATCAGTGCTACCGGGACAGACAATCAGCCCCAGCATTTT
TRBV6-8	TRBJ2-1	TRBD2	many	CASSMTRTSPNEQFF	TGTGCCAGCAGTATGACGCGGACTAGCCCCAATGAGCAGTTCTTC
TRBV6-1	TRBJ1-1	.	many	CASTPWGPDTEAFF	TGTGCCAGCACCCCATGGGGCCCCGACACTGAAGCTTTCTTT
TRBV7-9	TRBJ2-1	TRBD1	many	CASSPQQGGTKKEQFF	TGTGCCAGCAGCCCGCAACAGGGGGGCACTAAGAAGGAGCAGTTCTTC
TRBV4-3	TRBJ1-2	TRBD1	.	CASSQRTGELFGYTF	TGCGCCAGCAGCCAACGGACAGGGGAGTTGTTTGGCTACACCTTC
TRBV28	TRBJ1-1	TRBD1	.	CASSSQTGDYGRAFF	TGTGCCAGCAGTTCTCAGACAGGGGACTATGGAAGAGCTTTCTTT
TRBV20-1	TRBJ2-7	.	few	CSARLRPSSYEQYF	TGCAGTGCTAGGTTGCGGCCCAGCTCCTACGAGCAGTACTTC
TRBV20-1	TRBJ1-5	.	few	CSASPLSISNQPQHF	TGCAGTGCTAGTCCTCTTTCAATTAGCAATCAGCCCCAGCATTTT
TRBV6-6	TRBJ2-5	.	few	CASSPGTPAETQYF	TGTGCCAGCAGTCCCGGGACCCCGGCTGAGACCCAGTACTTC
TRBV5-6	TRBJ1-1	TRBD1	few	CASSLGQGVGFDTEAFF	TGTGCCAGCAGCTTAGGACAGGGCGTGGGCTTCGACACTGAAGCTTTCTTT
TRBV29-1	TRBJ2-7	TRBD1	.	CSVEGIRDRGYEQYF	TGCAGCGTTGAAGGTATCCGGGACAGGGGGTACGAGCAGTACTTC
TRBV7-9	TRBJ2-7	.	many	CASSSTPAYEQYF	TGTGCCAGCAGCTCCACGCCGGCCTACGAGCAGTACTTC
TRBV28	TRBJ2-5	TRBD2	.	CASSLEAGNQETQYF	TGTGCCAGCAGTTTAGAAGCGGGGAACCAAGAGACCCAGTACTTC